This T cell receptor beta chain was recorded in a study of blood T cells in healthy people across ages. Germline CDR1 reads MNHNY; CDR2 reads SVGAGI (reference sequence). CDR3 length equals 16 residues. Through a sample-barcoded 5' primer and a J-beta primer mix, a second PCR was run for roughly 6 to 12 cycles. One entry per CDR3 protein, called by TCRdb with MiXCR from the 5' RACE reads. This table has approximately 1,100,000 distinct CDR3 sequences, 40% to 45% appearing once. The sequence was obtained from a woman aged 55-70 years in good health. The chain combines TRBV6-6 with TRBJ2-4; TRBD2 aligns across 8 bases. The better agreement between TRBJ2-7 and the DNA end casts doubt on the J call. Sequenced sample: blood. In nucleotides, the CDR3 is TGTGCCAGCAGTTACACCGGGGGGGCTAGCGGGTACGAGCAGTACTTC. Protein: CASSYTGGASGYEQYF.